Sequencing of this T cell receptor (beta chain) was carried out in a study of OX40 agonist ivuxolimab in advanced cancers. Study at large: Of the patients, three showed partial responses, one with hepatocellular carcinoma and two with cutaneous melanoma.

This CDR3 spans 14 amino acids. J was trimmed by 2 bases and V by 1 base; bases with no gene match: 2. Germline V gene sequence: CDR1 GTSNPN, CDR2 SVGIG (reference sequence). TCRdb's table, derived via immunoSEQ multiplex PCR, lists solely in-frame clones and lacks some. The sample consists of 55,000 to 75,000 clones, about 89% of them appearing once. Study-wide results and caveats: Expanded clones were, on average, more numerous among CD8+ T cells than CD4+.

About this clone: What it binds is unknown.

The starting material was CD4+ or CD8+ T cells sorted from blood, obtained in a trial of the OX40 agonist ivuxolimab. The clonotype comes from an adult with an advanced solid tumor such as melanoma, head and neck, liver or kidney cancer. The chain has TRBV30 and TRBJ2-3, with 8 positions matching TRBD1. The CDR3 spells CAWSGTGFTDTQYF. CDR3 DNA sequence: TGTGCCTGGAGTGGGACAGGGTTCACAGATACGCAGTATTTT. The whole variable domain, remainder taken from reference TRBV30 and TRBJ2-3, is SQTIHQWPATLVQPVGSPLSLECTVEGTSNPNLYWYRQAAGRGLQLLFYSVGIGQISSEVPQNLSASRPQDRQFILSSKKLLLSDSGFYLCAWSGTGFTDTQYFGPGTRLTVL.